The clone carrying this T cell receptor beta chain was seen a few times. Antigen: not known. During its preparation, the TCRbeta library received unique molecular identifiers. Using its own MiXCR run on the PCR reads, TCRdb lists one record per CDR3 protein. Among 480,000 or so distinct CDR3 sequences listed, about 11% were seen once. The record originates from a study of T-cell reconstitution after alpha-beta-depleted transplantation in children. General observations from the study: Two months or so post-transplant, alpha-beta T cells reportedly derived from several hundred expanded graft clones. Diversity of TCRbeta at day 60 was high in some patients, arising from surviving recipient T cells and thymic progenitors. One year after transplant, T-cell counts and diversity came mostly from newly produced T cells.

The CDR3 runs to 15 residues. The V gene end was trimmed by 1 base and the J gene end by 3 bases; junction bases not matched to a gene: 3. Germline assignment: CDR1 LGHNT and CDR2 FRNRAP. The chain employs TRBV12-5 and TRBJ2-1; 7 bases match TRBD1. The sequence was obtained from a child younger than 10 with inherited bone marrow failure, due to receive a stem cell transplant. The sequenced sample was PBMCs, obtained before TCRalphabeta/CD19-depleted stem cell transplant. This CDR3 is CASGLGQGNYNEQFF. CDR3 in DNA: TGTGCTAGTGGTTTGGGACAGGGAAACTACAATGAGCAGTTCTTC.